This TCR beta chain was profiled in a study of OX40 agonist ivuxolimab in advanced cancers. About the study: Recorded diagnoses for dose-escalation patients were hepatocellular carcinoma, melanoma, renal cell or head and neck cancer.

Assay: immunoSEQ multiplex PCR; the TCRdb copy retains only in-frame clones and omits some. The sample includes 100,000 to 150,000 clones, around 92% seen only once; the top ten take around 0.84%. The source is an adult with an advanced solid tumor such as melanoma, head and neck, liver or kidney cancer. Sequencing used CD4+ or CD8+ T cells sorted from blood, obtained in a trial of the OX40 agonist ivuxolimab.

This CDR3 is CASRPGLAGGTGELFF. CDR3 bases: TGTGCCAGCAGGCCGGGACTAGCGGGAGGCACCGGGGAGCTGTTTTTT. The J gene is TRBJ2-2, the V gene TRBV27, with TRBD2 identical over 15 bases. This CDR3 comprises 16 residues. After removal of 6 bases from V and 4 bases from J, the junction contained 3 bases not matched to a gene. In germline, CDR1 is MNHEY, CDR2 SMNVEV (reference sequence).